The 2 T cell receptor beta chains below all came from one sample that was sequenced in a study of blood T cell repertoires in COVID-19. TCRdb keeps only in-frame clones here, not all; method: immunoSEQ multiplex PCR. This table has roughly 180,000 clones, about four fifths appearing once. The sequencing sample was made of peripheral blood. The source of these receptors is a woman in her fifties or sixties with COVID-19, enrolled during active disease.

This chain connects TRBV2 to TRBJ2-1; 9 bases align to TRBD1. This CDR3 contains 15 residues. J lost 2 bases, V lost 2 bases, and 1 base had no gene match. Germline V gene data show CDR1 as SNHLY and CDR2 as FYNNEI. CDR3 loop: CASSETGGAYNEQFF. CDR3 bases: TGTGCCAGCAGTGAAACAGGGGGCGCCTACAATGAGCAGTTCTTC. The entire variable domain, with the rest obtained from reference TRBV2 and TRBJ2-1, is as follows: EPEVTQTPSHQVTQMGQEVILRCVPISNHLYFYWYRQILGQKVEFLVSFYNNEISEKSEIFDDQFSVERPDGSNFTLKIRSTKLEDSAMYFCASSETGGAYNEQFFGPGTRLTVL.

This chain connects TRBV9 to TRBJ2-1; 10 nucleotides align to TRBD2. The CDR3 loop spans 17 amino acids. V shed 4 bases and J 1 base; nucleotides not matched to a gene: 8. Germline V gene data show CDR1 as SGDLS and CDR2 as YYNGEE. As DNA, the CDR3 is TGTGCCAGCAGCCCCCAGCGGGGGGGCAATTCCTACAATGAGCAGTTCTTC. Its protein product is CASSPQRGGNSYNEQFF.